This T cell receptor (beta chain) was captured in a study of spatial heterogeneity in lung cancer. The overall study: Donation came from some 73 patients with untreated early-stage non-small cell lung cancer.

Germline V gene sequence: CDR1 SGHRS, CDR2 YFSETQ. The CDR3 totals 11 residues. The V end lost 2 bases, the J end lost 3 bases, and 2 bases lay between the germline ends. A unique molecular identifier was carried by every single TCR cDNA molecule. TCRdb reprocessed the 5' RACE reads via MiXCR and lists one record per CDR3 protein. The sample shows about 30,000 distinct CDR3 sequences, about 5.6% of them seen only once. Documented time point: blood at routine non-recurrence follow-up after resection. Whole RNA came from tumor, nontumor lung or frozen PBMC and was sequenced without being sorted. This clonotype appeared many times.

The clonotype originates from a male donor with early-stage non-small cell lung cancer. The chain employs TRBV5-1 and TRBJ2-5, with D hard to call. The source was PBMCs, collected at follow-up. The CDR3 is CASSFEETQYF. The DNA of the CDR3 is TGCGCCAGCAGCTTCGAAGAGACCCAGTACTTC.